Below are 18 T cell receptor beta chains sequenced from a single sample in a study of cytomegalovirus exposure and HLA in healthy donors. Produced via immunoSEQ multiplex PCR; TCRdb's table is partial and in-frame only. There are approximately 70,000 clones in the sample; less than 95% occur only once, and roughly 0.94% lies in the top ten. Sequenced sample: PBMCs. Receptor source: a woman under 30 in good health and CMV-seronegative.

The chain employs TRBV11-1 and TRBJ2-6; possibly TRBD2 for D (7 bases). Trimming took off 7 bases at V and 8 bases at J, with 18 bases between the two ends. CDR3 size: 15 residues. Germline CDR1 SGHAT, CDR2 FQDESV (reference sequence). The chain's CDR3 is CASTPGGPPTNVLTF. CDR3 in DNA: TGTGCCAGCACCCCCGGGGGGCCCCCTACCAACGTCCTGACTTTC.

The chain couples TRBV10-3 to TRBJ1-5, with 7 nucleotides matching TRBD1. The CDR3 consists of 13 residues. Trimming at V came to 8 bases and at J to 5 bases, leaving 6 bases not matched to a gene. The germline V gene has CDR1 ENHRY and CDR2 SYGVKD. The CDR3 protein is CAIGTGDDQPQHF. The CDR3 DNA follows: TGTGCCATCGGAACAGGGGATGATCAGCCCCAGCATTTT.

The chain is built from TRBV7-2 and TRBJ1-3; 7 bases align to TRBD1. Germline V CDR1 and CDR2: SGHTA, FQGNSA. This CDR3 is 13 amino acids long. Trimming cost V 9 bases and J 4 bases; bases outside gene matches: 6. The CDR3 DNA is TGTGCCAGTAGGGACAGTTCCGGAAACACCATATATTTT. Its translation is CASRDSSGNTIYF. Supplemented by reference TRBV7-2 and TRBJ1-3, the full variable domain reads GAGVSQSPSNKVTEKGKDVELRCDPISGHTALYWYRQSLGQGLEFLIYFQGNSAPDKSGLPSDRFSAERTGGSVSTLTIQRTQQEDSAVYLCASRDSSGNTIYFGEGSWLTVV.

The chain is built from TRBV6-6 and TRBJ2-1; D possibly corresponds to TRBD1 (5 bases). This CDR3 spans 14 amino acids. Trimming cost V 10 bases and J 2 bases, with 15 bases left between them. Germline CDR1 and CDR2: MNHNY and SVGAGI (reference sequence). Here the CDR3 reads CATTDRATYNEQFF. The CDR3 DNA is TGTGCCACCACAGACAGAGCTACCTACAATGAGCAGTTCTTC.

The chain carries TRBV9 and TRBJ2-3; 7 bases are shared with TRBD2. There are 15 residues in the CDR3. J gave up 4 bases and V 0 bases, and 5 bases lay outside the gene matches. Per the germline V gene, CDR1 is SGDLS and CDR2 is YYNGEE. The CDR3 bases are TGTGCCAGCAGCGTAGTGGGGGGGTTAGCAGATACGCAGTATTTT. Translation gives CASSVVGGLADTQYF.

The rearrangement joins TRBV6-1 to TRBJ2-1; the D gene is possibly TRBD1 (6 bases). CDR1 MNHNS and CDR2 SASEGT come from the germline V gene. CDR3 length equals 15 residues. V lost 1 base and J 8 bases, leaving 15 bases between the germline ends. The CDR3 protein is CASSEELGGAYEQFF. The CDR3 nucleotides are TGTGCCAGCAGTGAAGAGCTAGGGGGAGCGTATGAGCAGTTCTTC.

This clone has only one observation. The CDR3 DNA follows: TGTGCCAGCAGCCGACAGGGGGATACGCAGTATTTT. Translation: CASSRQGDTQYF. This chain links TRBV11-3 with TRBJ2-3; 8 bases align to TRBD1. The CDR3 has 12 amino acids. The V and J ends lost 5 bases and 6 bases, in that order; junction bases with no gene match: 1. The germline V gene encodes CDR1 SGHNT and CDR2 YENEEA.

J is TRBJ2-5 and V is TRBV7-8, with 7 bases identical to TRBD1. The junction had 7 bases not matched to a gene; V was cut back by 4 bases and J by 5 bases. Germline-derived CDR1 and CDR2 are SGHVS and FQNEAQ. This CDR3 has 14 amino acids. CDR3 coding DNA: TGTGCCAGCAGCTCCACAGGGGAACGGGAGACCCAGTACTTC. Amino acid sequence: CASSSTGERETQYF.

V usage is TRBV18 and J usage is TRBJ2-3; TRBD2 aligns across 13 bases. Germline loops: CDR1 KGHSH, CDR2 LQKENI. The J segment lost 6 bases and the V segment lost 4 bases, leaving 10 bases of the junction unmatched. The CDR3 is made up of 17 amino acids. CDR3 DNA: TGTGCCAGCTCACATTTAGGACTAGCGGGAGTTCCGGATACGCAGTATTTT. Its protein is CASSHLGLAGVPDTQYF.

The chain recombines TRBV7-9 with TRBJ2-7; perhaps TRBD1 as D (5 bases). The CDR3 is 15 residues long. V lost 5 bases, J lost 1 base, and 15 bases lay in between. Germline CDR1 is SEHNR and CDR2 is FQNEAQ (reference sequence). The CDR3 DNA is TGTGCCAGCAGCGCGACAGCAGGTGTTTCCTACGAGCAGTACTTC. Translated, it gives CASSATAGVSYEQYF.

In its sample, this clone was seen once. This rearrangement joins TRBV28 to TRBJ2-5; 11 bases fit TRBD2. Germline assignment: CDR1 MDHEN and CDR2 SYDVKM. J lost 3 bases, V lost 8 bases, and 14 bases had no gene match. The CDR3 consists of 17 residues. For the CDR3, the DNA is TGTGCCAGCTCACGCGCCGGGGCACTAGCGGGGGAAGAGACCCAGTACTTC. This codes for CASSRAGALAGEETQYF. The full variable domain, rest sourced from reference TRBV28 and TRBJ2-5, is DVKVTQSSRYLVKRTGEKVFLECVQDMDHENMFWYRQDPGLGLRLIYFSYDVKMKEKGDIPEGYSVSREKKERFSLILESASTNQTSMYLCASSRAGALAGEETQYFGPGTRLLVL.

This clone was detected a few times. The chain combines TRBV27 with TRBJ2-1; no firm D call. V lost 6 bases and J 9 bases, leaving 15 bases between the germline ends. Germline assignment: CDR1 MNHEY and CDR2 SMNVEV (reference sequence). This CDR3 is built from 13 residues. The CDR3 DNA is TGTGCCAGCAGCTCCCAGGAAGCCAGTGAGCAGTTCTTC. Amino acids: CASSSQEASEQFF.

V and J are TRBV7-8 and TRBJ2-7; D is uncertain. The CDR3 is made up of 12 amino acids. V was trimmed by 2 bases and J by 7 bases, leaving 9 bases between them. The V gene's germline CDR1 is SGHVS and CDR2 FQNEAQ. DNA for the CDR3: TGTGCCAGCAGCTTATCGGGTGGGGAGCAGTACTTC. It is translated as CASSLSGGEQYF.

The chain employs TRBV11-2 and TRBJ1-6, with 8 nucleotides matching TRBD1. The germline CDR1 and CDR2 sequences are SGHAT and FQNNGV. J gave up 0 bases and V 5 bases, and 6 bases lay outside the gene matches. This CDR3 has 17 amino acids. The CDR3 region is CASSARTGSSYNSPLHF. In nucleotides, the CDR3 is TGTGCCAGCAGCGCCCGGACAGGGAGCTCCTATAATTCACCCCTCCACTTT.

This clone was seen only once. This sequence joins TRBV28 and TRBJ1-1, with D tentatively TRBD1 (5 bases). The germline V and J ends were trimmed by 6 bases and 0 bases, with 14 bases remaining between them. The CDR3 runs to 15 residues. Per germline, CDR1 MDHEN and CDR2 SYDVKM. This chain's CDR3 is CASSAPQGMNTEAFF. DNA for the CDR3: TGTGCCAGCAGCGCCCCGCAGGGCATGAACACTGAAGCTTTCTTT.

The chain carries TRBV7-3 and TRBJ2-2; 8 nucleotides match TRBD1. The length of the CDR3 is 15 residues. V lost 8 bases to trimming and J lost 7 bases; unmatched junction nucleotides: 12. Germline assignment: CDR1 SGHTA and CDR2 FQGTGA. The CDR3 here is CASRPTGVSGGELFF. DNA for the CDR3: TGTGCCAGCCGCCCGACAGGGGTGAGCGGCGGGGAGCTGTTTTTT.

The chain carries TRBV9 and TRBJ1-1; D is unclear. Trimming shortened V by 0 bases and J by 4 bases, and 16 bases separated the two germline ends. CDR3 length equals 16 residues. CDR1 is SGDLS, CDR2 YYNGEE, per germline. The CDR3 here is CASSVAAHQEGTEAFF. The CDR3 bases are TGTGCCAGCAGCGTAGCGGCGCACCAGGAAGGCACTGAAGCTTTCTTT.

The chain links TRBV13 to TRBJ1-1; 8 positions agree with TRBD1. The V gene's germline CDR1 is PRHDT and CDR2 FYEKMQ (reference sequence). The length of the CDR3 is 15 residues. The trim removed 0 bases at V and 5 bases at J, leaving 5 bases unmatched. This CDR3 reads CASSLGQGAGTEAFF. In nucleotides, the CDR3 is TGTGCCAGCAGCTTAGGTCAGGGGGCGGGAACTGAAGCTTTCTTT.